These 9 T cell receptor beta chains came from one sample sequenced in a study of blood T cell repertoires in COVID-19. The method was immunoSEQ multiplex PCR; TCRdb's version includes in-frame clones alone and lacks a portion of them. The sample includes approximately 230,000 clones, around 86% seen only once; the top ten take 2.2%. Sequences were obtained from peripheral blood. These TCRs come from a man aged 30-40 years who had recovered from COVID-19.

J is TRBJ2-1 and V is TRBV4-2; 15 bases line up with TRBD2. Per the germline V gene, CDR1 is LGHNA and CDR2 is YNFKEQ. J gave up 4 bases and V 0 bases, and 1 base lay outside the gene matches. The CDR3 extends over 17 amino acids. The CDR3 is CASSQEGLAGGYNEQFF. For the CDR3, the DNA is TGTGCCAGCAGCCAAGAGGGACTAGCGGGGGGTTACAATGAGCAGTTCTTC.

The chain links TRBV5-1 to TRBJ2-2, with 11 bases aligning to TRBD2. V shed 6 bases and J 5 bases; nucleotides not matched to a gene: 9. The CDR3 consists of 16 residues. Germline lookup yields CDR1 SGHRS and CDR2 YFSETQ. DNA of the CDR3: TGCGCCAGCACCTACATGACTAGCGGGGCAACCGGGGAGCTGTTTTTT. It encodes CASTYMTSGATGELFF.

J is TRBJ1-2 and V is TRBV23-1, with a weak D call TRBD1 (6 bases). TRBV23-1 is flagged as an ORF with uncertain function. The V end was cut by 3 bases, the J end by 5 bases, with 25 bases between. CDR3 size: 18 residues. CDR3 DNA sequence: TGCGCCAGCAGTCATCTCCTTTTGGCCCCAGGGGCGCGATATGGCTACACCTTC. This encodes CASSHLLLAPGARYGYTF.

This clone was counted a few times. The genes are TRBV18 and TRBJ1-6; TRBD1 matches at 9 bases. Per the germline V gene, CDR1 is KGHSH and CDR2 is LQKENI. Trimming cost V 2 bases and J 0 bases; bases outside gene matches: 8. The CDR3 is made up of 19 amino acids. The CDR3 DNA is TGTGCCAGCTCACCAACCCGACAGGGGGTTGACTCCTATAATTCACCCCTCCACTTT. This sequence encodes CASSPTRQGVDSYNSPLHF.

The V and J genes are TRBV4-2 and TRBJ2-7; D might be TRBD2 (6 bases). The CDR3 spans 13 residues. Germline-derived CDR1 and CDR2 are LGHNA and YNFKEQ. The V gene lost 4 bases and the J gene lost 3 bases, with 10 bases spanning the gap. In DNA, the CDR3 is TGTGCCAGCAGCCGGGAGACTAGCTACGAGCAGTACTTC. This sequence encodes CASSRETSYEQYF.

V usage is TRBV20-1 and J usage is TRBJ2-1, with D possibly TRBD1 on 6 matching bases. Germline loops: CDR1 DFQATT, CDR2 SNEGSKA (reference sequence). Trimming pared 8 bases from V and 7 bases from J, leaving 12 bases between. This CDR3 has 11 residues. Here the CDR3 reads CSPKQGNEQFF. CDR3 DNA sequence: TGCAGTCCAAAGCAGGGGAATGAGCAGTTCTTC.

The chain combines TRBV7-9 with TRBJ1-2; tentatively, D is TRBD1 (6 bases). The CDR3 sequence is 16 residues long. The V end lost 1 base, the J end lost 6 bases, and 18 bases lay between the germline ends. The germline V gene has CDR1 SEHNR and CDR2 FQNEAQ (reference sequence). The CDR3 nucleotides are TGTGCCAGCAGCTTAGGTCCAGACAGGACCAGAGATGGCTACACCTTC. This translates into CASSLGPDRTRDGYTF.

The V and J genes are TRBV5-1 and TRBJ1-3, with D possibly being TRBD1 (5 bases). Per germline, CDR1 SGHRS and CDR2 YFSETQ. V lost 2 bases and J 0 bases, leaving 12 bases between the germline ends. The CDR3 runs 16 residues. CDR3 residues: CASSFPTANSGNTIYF. CDR3 DNA: TGCGCCAGCAGCTTCCCGACAGCGAACTCTGGAAACACCATATATTTT.

The V call is TRBV15, the J call TRBJ2-4; 8 bases agree with TRBD2. Germline CDR1 and CDR2: LNHNV and YYDKDF (reference sequence). Trimming cost V 1 base and J 5 bases; bases outside gene matches: 4. This CDR3 is 15 amino acids long. The CDR3 protein is CATSRGTGGQNIQYF. Written as DNA, the CDR3 is TGTGCCACCAGCAGAGGCACGGGGGGGCAAAACATTCAGTACTTC.